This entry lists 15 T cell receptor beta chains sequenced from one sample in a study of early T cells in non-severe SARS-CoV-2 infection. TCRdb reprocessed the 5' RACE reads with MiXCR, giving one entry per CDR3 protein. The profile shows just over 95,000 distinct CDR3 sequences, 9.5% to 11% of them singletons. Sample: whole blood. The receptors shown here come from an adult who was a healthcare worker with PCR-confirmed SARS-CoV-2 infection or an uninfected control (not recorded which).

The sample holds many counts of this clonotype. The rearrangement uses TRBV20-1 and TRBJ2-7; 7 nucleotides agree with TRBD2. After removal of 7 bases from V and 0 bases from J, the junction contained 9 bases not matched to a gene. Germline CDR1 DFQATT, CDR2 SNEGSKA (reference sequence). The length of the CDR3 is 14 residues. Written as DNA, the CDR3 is TGCAGTGTCCCGCTAGCGGTAAGCTCCTACGAGCAGTACTTC. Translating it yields CSVPLAVSSYEQYF.

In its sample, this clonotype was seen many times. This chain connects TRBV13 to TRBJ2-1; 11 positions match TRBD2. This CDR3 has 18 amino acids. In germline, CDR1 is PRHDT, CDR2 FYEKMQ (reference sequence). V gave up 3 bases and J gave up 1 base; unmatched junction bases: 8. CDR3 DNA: TGTGCCAGCAGCTTGGACCGACTAGCGGGGTTTTCCTACAATGAGCAGTTCTTC. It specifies CASSLDRLAGFSYNEQFF. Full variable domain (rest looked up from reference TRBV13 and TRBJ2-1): AAGVIQSPRHLIKEKRETATLKCYPIPRHDTVYWYQQGPGQDPQFLISFYEKMQSDKGSIPDRFSAQQFSDYHSELNMSSLELGDSALYFCASSLDRLAGFSYNEQFFGPGTRLTVL.

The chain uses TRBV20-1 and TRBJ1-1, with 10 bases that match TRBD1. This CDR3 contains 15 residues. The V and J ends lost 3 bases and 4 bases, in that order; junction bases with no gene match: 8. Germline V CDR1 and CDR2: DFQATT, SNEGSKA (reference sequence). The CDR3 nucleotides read TGCAGTGCTAGCAAGCCGGGACAGGGGTCCACTGAAGCTTTCTTT. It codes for CSASKPGQGSTEAFF.

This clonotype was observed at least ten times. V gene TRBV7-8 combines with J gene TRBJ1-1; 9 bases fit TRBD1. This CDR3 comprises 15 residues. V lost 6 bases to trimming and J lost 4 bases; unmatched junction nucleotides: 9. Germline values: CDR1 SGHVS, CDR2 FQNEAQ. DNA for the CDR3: TGTGCCAGCAGTCCCGGGACAGGGTGGGCCACTGAAGCTTTCTTT. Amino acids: CASSPGTGWATEAFF.

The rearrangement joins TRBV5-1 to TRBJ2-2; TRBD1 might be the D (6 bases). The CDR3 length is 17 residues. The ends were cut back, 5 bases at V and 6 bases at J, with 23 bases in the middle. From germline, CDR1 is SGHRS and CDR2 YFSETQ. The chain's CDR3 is CASSMDSLVMVPGELFF. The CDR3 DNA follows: TGCGCCAGCAGTATGGACAGCCTAGTGATGGTCCCCGGGGAGCTGTTTTTT. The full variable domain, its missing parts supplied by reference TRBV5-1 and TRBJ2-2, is KAGVTQTPRYLIKTRGQQVTLSCSPISGHRSVSWYQQTPGQGLQFLFEYFSETQRNKGNFPGRFSGRQFSNSRSEMNVSTLELGDSALYLCASSMDSLVMVPGELFFGEGSRLTVL.

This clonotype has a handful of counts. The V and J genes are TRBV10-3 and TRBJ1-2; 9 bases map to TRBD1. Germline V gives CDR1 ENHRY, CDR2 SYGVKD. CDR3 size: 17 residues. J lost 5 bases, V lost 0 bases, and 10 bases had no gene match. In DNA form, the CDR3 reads TGTGCCATCAGTGAGTCGAGGGGAACCGGACAGGGGTATGGCTACACCTTC. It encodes CAISESRGTGQGYGYTF.

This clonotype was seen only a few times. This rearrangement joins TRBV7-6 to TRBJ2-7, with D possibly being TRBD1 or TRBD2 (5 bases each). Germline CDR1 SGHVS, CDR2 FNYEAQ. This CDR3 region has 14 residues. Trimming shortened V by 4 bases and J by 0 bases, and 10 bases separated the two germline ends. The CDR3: CASSYGAISYEQYF. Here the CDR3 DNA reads TGTGCCAGCAGCTACGGGGCGATCTCCTACGAGCAGTACTTC. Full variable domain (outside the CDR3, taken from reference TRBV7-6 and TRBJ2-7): GAGVSQSPRYKVTKRGQDVALRCDPISGHVSLYWYRQALGQGPEFLTYFNYEAQQDKSGLPNDRFSAERPEGSISTLTIQRTEQRDSAMYRCASSYGAISYEQYFGPGTRLTVT.

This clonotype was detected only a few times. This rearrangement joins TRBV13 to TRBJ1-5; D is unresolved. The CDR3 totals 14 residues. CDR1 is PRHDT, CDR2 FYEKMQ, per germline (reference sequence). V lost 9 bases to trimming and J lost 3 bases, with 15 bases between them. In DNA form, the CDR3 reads TGTGCCAGGCGTTCGAATATTTTCAATCAGCCCCAGCATTTT. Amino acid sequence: CARRSNIFNQPQHF. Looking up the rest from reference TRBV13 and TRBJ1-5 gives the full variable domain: AAGVIQSPRHLIKEKRETATLKCYPIPRHDTVYWYQQGPGQDPQFLISFYEKMQSDKGSIPDRFSAQQFSDYHSELNMSSLELGDSALYFCARRSNIFNQPQHFGDGTRLSIL.

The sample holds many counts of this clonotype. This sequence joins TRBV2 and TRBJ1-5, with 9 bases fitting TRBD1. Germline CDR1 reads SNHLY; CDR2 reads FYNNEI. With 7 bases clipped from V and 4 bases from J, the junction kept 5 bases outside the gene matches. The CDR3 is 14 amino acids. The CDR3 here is CASTGQGTNQPQHF. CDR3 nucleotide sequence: TGTGCCAGCACCGGACAGGGGACAAATCAGCCCCAGCATTTT. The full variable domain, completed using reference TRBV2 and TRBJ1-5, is EPEVTQTPSHQVTQMGQEVILRCVPISNHLYFYWYRQILGQKVEFLVSFYNNEISEKSEIFDDQFSVERPDGSNFTLKIRSTKLEDSAMYFCASTGQGTNQPQHFGDGTRLSIL.

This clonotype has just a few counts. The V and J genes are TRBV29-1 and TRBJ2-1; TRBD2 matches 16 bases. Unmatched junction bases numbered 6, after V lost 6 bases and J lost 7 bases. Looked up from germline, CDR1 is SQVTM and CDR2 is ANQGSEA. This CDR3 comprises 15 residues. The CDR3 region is CSVYTGLAGGNEQFF. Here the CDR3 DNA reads TGCAGCGTCTACACGGGACTAGCGGGGGGGAATGAGCAGTTCTTC.

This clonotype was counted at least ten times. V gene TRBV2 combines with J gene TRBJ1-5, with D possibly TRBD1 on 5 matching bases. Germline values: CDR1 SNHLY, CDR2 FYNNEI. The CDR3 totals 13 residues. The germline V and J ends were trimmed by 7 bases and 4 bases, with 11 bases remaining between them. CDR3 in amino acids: CASTRALNQPQHF. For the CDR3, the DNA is TGTGCCAGCACCAGGGCACTTAATCAGCCCCAGCATTTT. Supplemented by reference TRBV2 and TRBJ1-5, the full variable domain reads EPEVTQTPSHQVTQMGQEVILRCVPISNHLYFYWYRQILGQKVEFLVSFYNNEISEKSEIFDDQFSVERPDGSNFTLKIRSTKLEDSAMYFCASTRALNQPQHFGDGTRLSIL.

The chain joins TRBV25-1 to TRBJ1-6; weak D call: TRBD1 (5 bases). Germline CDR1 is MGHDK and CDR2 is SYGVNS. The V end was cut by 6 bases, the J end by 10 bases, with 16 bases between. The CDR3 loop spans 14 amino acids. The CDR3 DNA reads TGTGCCAGCAGCCCCATAGGGGATGGATCACCCCTCCACTTT. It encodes CASSPIGDGSPLHF.

The chain's CDR3 is CSARSWLADGQYF. Here the CDR3 DNA reads TGCAGTGCTAGAAGTTGGCTAGCGGATGGGCAGTACTTC. The chain combines TRBV20-1 with TRBJ2-7; 7 bases agree with TRBD2. The length of the CDR3 is 13 residues. V gave up 2 bases and J gave up 9 bases; unmatched junction bases: 10. The germline V gene encodes CDR1 DFQATT and CDR2 SNEGSKA (reference sequence).

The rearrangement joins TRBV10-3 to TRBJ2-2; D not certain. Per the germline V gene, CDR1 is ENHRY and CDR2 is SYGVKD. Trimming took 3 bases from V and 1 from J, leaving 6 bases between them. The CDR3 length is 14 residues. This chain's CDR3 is CAISDIQNTGELFF. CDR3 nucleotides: TGTGCCATCAGTGACATACAGAACACCGGGGAGCTGTTTTTT.

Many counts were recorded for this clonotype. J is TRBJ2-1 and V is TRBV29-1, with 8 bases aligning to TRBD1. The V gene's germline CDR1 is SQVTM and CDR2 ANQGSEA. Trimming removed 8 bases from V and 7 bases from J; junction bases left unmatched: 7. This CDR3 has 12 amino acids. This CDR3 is CSPGTGLNEQFF. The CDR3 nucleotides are TGCAGCCCCGGGACAGGCTTGAATGAGCAGTTCTTC.